Presented here are 21 T cell receptor beta chains from one specimen sequenced in a study of cytomegalovirus exposure and HLA in healthy donors. It was with 60 Vbeta and 13 Jbeta primers that the PCR ran. Clones were sequenced by immunoSEQ multiplex PCR, and TCRdb holds only the in-frame ones, with some missing. The table has some 88,000 clones, roughly 74% seen once. The sequencing input was PBMCs. These receptors all stem from a woman younger than 30 in good health and CMV-seropositive.

This clone was detected only a few times. V gene TRBV6-8 combines with J gene TRBJ2-5, with D perhaps TRBD2 (6 bases). V was trimmed by 4 bases and J by 5 bases, leaving 20 bases between them. The germline V gene has CDR1 MNHGY and CDR2 SAAAGT. The CDR3 sequence is 16 residues long. CDR3 DNA sequence: TGTGCCAGCAGTTCCCCCTCGGGAGATCCCGGGGAGACCCAGTACTTC. It codes for CASSSPSGDPGETQYF.

The chain couples TRBV6-5 to TRBJ2-7; maybe TRBD1 (6 bases). Germline V gene data show CDR1 as MNHEY and CDR2 as SVGAGI. V lost 2 bases and J 0 bases, leaving 11 bases between the germline ends. There are 15 residues in the CDR3. The CDR3 DNA reads TGTGCCAGCAGTTACCAACAGGGTACCTCCTACGAGCAGTACTTC. It specifies CASSYQQGTSYEQYF.

V gene TRBV7-9 combines with J gene TRBJ1-4; 8 positions match TRBD1. J was trimmed by 4 bases and V by 2 bases; bases with no gene match: 6. CDR1 and CDR2 (germline): SEHNR, FQNEAQ (reference sequence). The length of the CDR3 is 16 residues. CDR3 DNA sequence: TGTGCCAGCAGCTTACCCCTACAGGGGGTTAATGAAAAACTGTTTTTT. Translation: CASSLPLQGVNEKLFF.

This rearrangement joins TRBV25-1 to TRBJ2-5, with D tentatively TRBD2 (6 bases). V gave up 3 bases and J gave up 7 bases, with 18 bases separating them. The CDR3 sequence is 15 residues long. Per germline, CDR1 MGHDK and CDR2 SYGVNS. CDR3 region: CASSDLPGDGGTQYF. DNA of the CDR3: TGTGCCAGCAGTGACCTCCCGGGGGACGGGGGGACCCAGTACTTC. Together with reference TRBV25-1 and TRBJ2-5, the CDR3 gives the full variable domain: EADIYQTPRYLVIGTGKKITLECSQTMGHDKMYWYQQDPGMELHLIHYSYGVNSTEKGDLSSESTVSRIRTEHFPLTLESARPSHTSQYLCASSDLPGDGGTQYFGPGTRLLVL.

This clone was picked up one time. This sequence joins TRBV18 and TRBJ2-5; D remains ambiguous. CDR3 length equals 15 residues. Germline CDR1 reads KGHSH; CDR2 reads LQKENI. V shed 1 base and J shed 1 base, with 10 bases lying between them. The CDR3 nucleotides are TGTGCCAGCTCACCACAATCACAGACCCAAGAGACCCAGTACTTC. Its protein is CASSPQSQTQETQYF.

The chain employs TRBV11-2 and TRBJ1-2; D unclear. CDR1 is SGHAT, CDR2 FQNNGV, per germline. The CDR3 sequence is 13 residues long. V was pared by 9 bases and J by 8 bases, with 19 bases between. CDR3 sequence: CASTLEGVGGYTF. The CDR3 nucleotides are TGTGCCAGTACCCTGGAGGGAGTCGGCGGCTACACCTTC.

The J gene is TRBJ2-1, the V gene TRBV11-3; TRBD2 matches 8 bases. Germline values: CDR1 SGHNT, CDR2 YENEEA. Trimming removed 4 bases from V and 7 bases from J; junction bases left unmatched: 12. The CDR3 sequence is 16 residues long. The CDR3: CASSSRGAGEGNEQFF. CDR3 bases: TGTGCCAGCAGCTCCAGGGGAGCGGGAGAGGGGAATGAGCAGTTCTTC.

The rearrangement links TRBV29-1 to TRBJ2-2; TRBD1 agrees at 8 bases. Germline V gives CDR1 SQVTM, CDR2 ANQGSEA. Trimming removed 3 bases from V and 0 bases from J; junction bases left unmatched: 6. The length of the CDR3 is 16 residues. Here the CDR3 reads CSVEAGGYANTGELFF. In nucleotides, the CDR3 is TGCAGCGTTGAGGCAGGGGGCTACGCGAACACCGGGGAGCTGTTTTTT.

A few counts support this clone. The J gene is TRBJ1-1, the V gene TRBV6-5; perhaps TRBD1 as D (6 bases). Trimming took off 4 bases at V and 0 bases at J, with 12 bases between the two ends. The germline V gene encodes CDR1 MNHEY and CDR2 SVGAGI. This CDR3 contains 15 residues. The CDR3: CASSSHGGVNTEAFF. In DNA form, the CDR3 reads TGTGCCAGCAGTTCCCATGGGGGCGTGAACACTGAAGCTTTCTTT.

This chain connects TRBV7-9 to TRBJ1-3; a possible D gene is TRBD1 (6 bases). V was clipped by 1 base and J by 3 bases, with 10 bases between them. The CDR3 has 15 residues. Germline-derived CDR1 and CDR2 are SEHNR and FQNEAQ (reference sequence). The chain's CDR3 is CASSLGGQNGNTIYF. DNA for the CDR3: TGTGCCAGCAGCTTAGGAGGACAGAATGGAAACACCATATATTTT.

V usage is TRBV27 and J usage is TRBJ2-3; 10 nucleotides align to TRBD2. V lost 7 bases, J lost 3 bases, and 4 bases stayed unmatched. Per germline, CDR1 MNHEY and CDR2 SMNVEV (reference sequence). This CDR3 comprises 14 residues. As DNA, the CDR3 is TGTGCCAGCACCAAGCGGGGGGGGACAGATACGCAGTATTTT. Translation gives CASTKRGGTDTQYF.

The V gene is TRBV7-3, the J gene TRBJ1-2; the D is unclear. Trimming removed 0 bases from V and 10 bases from J, with 12 bases in between. Germline V gene data show CDR1 as SGHTA and CDR2 as FQGTGA. The CDR3 runs to 13 residues. DNA of the CDR3: TGTGCCAGCAGCTTAACGGTGGGCATCGCCTACACCTTC. It is translated as CASSLTVGIAYTF.

This chain connects TRBV4-3 to TRBJ2-3; tentatively, D is TRBD1 (6 bases). CDR1 LGHNA and CDR2 YSLEER come from the germline V gene. CDR3 length: 15 amino acids. Trimming stripped 0 bases from V and 2 bases from J, with 9 bases between. The DNA for the CDR3 is TGCGCCAGCAGCCAAGATCGGGACAACACAGATACGCAGTATTTT. It specifies CASSQDRDNTDTQYF.

This clone was found once. The chain couples TRBV5-4 to TRBJ2-3, with 10 bases fitting TRBD2. This CDR3 has 15 amino acids. Unmatched junction bases numbered 4, after V lost 2 bases and J lost 4 bases. CDR1 is SGHNT, CDR2 YYREEE, per germline (reference sequence). DNA for the CDR3: TGTGCCAGCAGCTTCGGAGCGGGGGGGCCAGATACGCAGTATTTT. Its protein is CASSFGAGGPDTQYF.

The V and J genes are TRBV20-1 and TRBJ2-5; perhaps TRBD2 as D (5 bases). Germline V lookup: CDR1 DFQATT, CDR2 SNEGSKA (reference sequence). The CDR3 consists of 11 residues. V lost 5 bases to trimming and J lost 5 bases, with 9 bases between them. CDR3 bases: TGCAGTGCTTCGGAGGCGGAGACCCAGTACTTC. This gives the protein CSASEAETQYF.

The chain is built from TRBV29-1 and TRBJ2-7; perhaps TRBD1 as D (6 bases). The V end was cut by 7 bases, the J end by 0 bases, with 13 bases between. There are 13 residues in the CDR3. CDR1 is SQVTM, CDR2 ANQGSEA, per germline. The CDR3 sequence is CSAVRDNSYEQYF. CDR3 nucleotides: TGCAGCGCCGTCCGGGACAACTCCTACGAGCAGTACTTC.

The chain has TRBV4-3 and TRBJ1-4; tentative D call: TRBD1 (5 bases). The CDR3 runs 17 residues. CDR1 and CDR2 from the germline V gene are LGHNA and YSLEER. The V and J ends lost 6 bases and 6 bases respectively, with 23 bases between them. In DNA form, the CDR3 reads TGCGCCAGCAGTCTGGGGCTATTAATAATTGAGGATGAAAAACTGTTTTTT. Translating it yields CASSLGLLIIEDEKLFF.

The chain has TRBV28 and TRBJ2-3; TRBD1 matches at 12 bases. CDR1 is MDHEN and CDR2 is SYDVKM in the germline V gene. The CDR3 spans 16 residues. J lost 5 bases, V lost 4 bases, and 7 bases had no gene match. The chain's CDR3 is CASSSGTGGRVDTQYF. DNA for the CDR3: TGTGCCAGCAGTTCTGGGACAGGGGGCAGGGTAGATACGCAGTATTTT.

This chain uses TRBV7-9 with TRBJ2-2, with 8 nucleotides matching TRBD1. The germline CDR1 and CDR2 sequences are SEHNR and FQNEAQ (reference sequence). V shed 3 bases and J 1 base; nucleotides not matched to a gene: 10. There are 18 residues in the CDR3. The CDR3, as DNA: TGTGCCAGCAGCTTGGGCAGGGGGCTTGTTAAGAACACCGGGGAGCTGTTTTTT. Amino acids: CASSLGRGLVKNTGELFF.

V usage is TRBV19 and J usage is TRBJ2-2; D possibly corresponds to TRBD1 (5 bases). The germline CDR1 and CDR2 sequences are LNHDA and SQIVND (reference sequence). The CDR3 runs 16 residues. V lost 1 base to trimming and J lost 1 base, with 10 bases between them. The chain's CDR3 is CASSIAQGENTGELFF. CDR3 bases: TGTGCCAGTAGTATAGCCCAGGGTGAGAACACCGGGGAGCTGTTTTTT.

Written as DNA, the CDR3 is TGTGCCAGCAGTTTAGGGTATTTGACTGGCAATGAGCAGTTCTTC. Its translation: CASSLGYLTGNEQFF. V gene TRBV27 combines with J gene TRBJ2-1; unclear D gene. The germline V gene has CDR1 MNHEY and CDR2 SMNVEV (reference sequence). V lost 2 bases and J lost 6, with 14 bases in between. The CDR3 covers 15 residues.